Detailed here is one T cell receptor (beta chain). The antigen is not known. The source of the sample is a study of blood T cells in healthy people across ages. For the second PCR, which ran for about 7 to 11 cycles, a sample-barcoded 5' primer and a J-beta primer mix were used. Carrying 12 random nucleotides, a template-switch adaptor labeled each individual cDNA molecule. MiXCR was run by TCRdb on the 5' RACE reads, yielding one entry per CDR3 protein. The data show about 1.4 million distinct CDR3 sequences, roughly 59% seen once. Investigators took 8 to 10 milliliters of peripheral blood from every donor. Overall study results and limits: Naive T cell percentage by flow cytometry tracked strongly with beta diversity. Donors of long life had a larger count of naive CD4+ cells and greater diversity than aged donors.

The CDR3 is 16 residues long. Sequenced: blood. This TCR derives from a man aged 18 to 29 in good health. The rearrangement links TRBV12-3 or TRBV12-4 to TRBJ2-1, with TRBD2 matching 8 bases. Gene TRBJ2-7 matches the end of the DNA better, so the J call may be wrong. The CDR3 protein is CASTPGLVNSYNEQYF. The CDR3 DNA sequence: TGTGCCAGCACCCCGGGACTAGTAAACTCCTACAATGAGCAGTACTTC.